The 3 T cell receptor beta chains below come from one sample, sequenced in a study of post-analysis software for immune sequencing data. Study-wide points: When patients were compared with controls, 5 or 6 TRBV segments were more frequent, TRBV5-6, TRBV5-1 and TRBV20-1 among them.

Which antigens these TCRs recognize remains unknown. The TCR beta cDNA libraries carried unique molecular identifiers. TCRdb reanalysed the PCR reads using MiXCR and keeps one entry per CDR3 protein. This table holds hundreds of thousands of distinct CDR3 sequences, 59% found once. Input material: blood. These receptors all stem from a girl aged 2-10 years with multiple sclerosis.

This rearrangement joins TRBV5-1 to TRBJ1-1; no clear D. The CDR3 is 13 residues long. Germline CDR1 is SGHRS and CDR2 is YFSETQ. Trimming pared 0 bases from V and 11 bases from J, leaving 14 bases between. CDR3 loop: CASSLDLVGDAFF. CDR3 DNA sequence: TGCGCCAGCAGCTTGGATCTAGTAGGTGATGCTTTCTTT.

In its sample, this clonotype was seen once. The rearrangement joins TRBV12-3 or TRBV12-4 to TRBJ2-1, with 9 bases aligning to TRBD1. The length of the CDR3 is 15 residues. Trimming removed 7 bases from V and 2 bases from J; junction bases left unmatched: 6. Written as DNA, the CDR3 is TGTGCCAGCACCTACGGGACAGGGACCTACAATGAGCAGTTCTTC. Its translation: CASTYGTGTYNEQFF.

This rearrangement joins TRBV20-1 to TRBJ1-1; D possibly corresponds to TRBD1 (6 bases). Germline assignment: CDR1 DFQATT and CDR2 SNEGSKA (reference sequence). The CDR3 loop spans 14 amino acids. Deletions cut 1 base from V and 0 bases from J, with 9 bases between. CDR3 region: CSARGTELNTEAFF. CDR3 nucleotides: TGCAGTGCTAGAGGGACAGAACTGAACACTGAAGCTTTCTTT.